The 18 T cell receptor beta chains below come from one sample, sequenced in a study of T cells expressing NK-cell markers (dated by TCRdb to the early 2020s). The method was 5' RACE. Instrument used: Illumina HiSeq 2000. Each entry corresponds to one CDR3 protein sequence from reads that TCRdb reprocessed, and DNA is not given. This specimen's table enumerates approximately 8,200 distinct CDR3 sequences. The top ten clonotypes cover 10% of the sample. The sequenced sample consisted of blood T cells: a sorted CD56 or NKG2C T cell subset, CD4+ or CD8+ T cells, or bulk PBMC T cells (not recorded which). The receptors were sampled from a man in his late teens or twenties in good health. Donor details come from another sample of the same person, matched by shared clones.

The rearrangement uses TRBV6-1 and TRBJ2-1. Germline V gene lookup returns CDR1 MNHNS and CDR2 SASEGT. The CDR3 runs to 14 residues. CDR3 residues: CASTPDSFYNEQFF.

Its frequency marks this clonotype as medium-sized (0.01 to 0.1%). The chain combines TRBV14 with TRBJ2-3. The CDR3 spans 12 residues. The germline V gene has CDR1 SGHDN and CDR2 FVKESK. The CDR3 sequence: CASSQVTDTQYF.

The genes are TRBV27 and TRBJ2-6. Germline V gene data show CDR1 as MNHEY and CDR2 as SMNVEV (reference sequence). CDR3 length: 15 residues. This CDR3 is CASSLKPDGANVLTF.

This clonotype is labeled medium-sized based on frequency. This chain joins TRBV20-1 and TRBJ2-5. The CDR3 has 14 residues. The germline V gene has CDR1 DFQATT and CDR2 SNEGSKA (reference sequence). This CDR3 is CSARGGVGGETQYF.

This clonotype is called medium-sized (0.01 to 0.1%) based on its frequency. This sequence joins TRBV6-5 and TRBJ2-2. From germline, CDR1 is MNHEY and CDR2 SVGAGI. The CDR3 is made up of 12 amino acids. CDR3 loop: CASSLSAGELFF.

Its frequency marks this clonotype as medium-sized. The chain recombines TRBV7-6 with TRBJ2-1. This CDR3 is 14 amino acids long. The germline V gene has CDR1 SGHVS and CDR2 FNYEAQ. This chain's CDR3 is CASSLAPRRYEQFF. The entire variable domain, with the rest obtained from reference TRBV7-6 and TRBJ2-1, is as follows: GAGVSQSPRYKVTKRGQDVALRCDPISGHVSLYWYRQALGQGPEFLTYFNYEAQQDKSGLPNDRFSAERPEGSISTLTIQRTEQRDSAMYRCASSLAPRRYEQFFGPGTRLTVL.

CDR3: CSATLGETQYF. This sequence joins TRBV20-1 and TRBJ2-5. The CDR3 runs to 11 residues. CDR1 DFQATT and CDR2 SNEGSKA come from the germline V gene (reference sequence).

The CDR3 here is CAWEPTGNAEAFF. V usage is TRBV30 and J usage is TRBJ1-1. CDR3 length: 13 residues. Germline V gene lookup returns CDR1 GTSNPN and CDR2 SVGIG (reference sequence). Full variable domain (remainder filled in from reference TRBV30 and TRBJ1-1): SQTIHQWPATLVQPVGSPLSLECTVEGTSNPNLYWYRQAAGRGLQLLFYSVGIGQISSEVPQNLSASRPQDRQFILSSKKLLLSDSGFYLCAWEPTGNAEAFFGQGTRLTVV.

The CDR3 is CASRGLGGSNEQFF. The chain joins TRBV6-1 to TRBJ2-1; TCRdb's D call, TRBD2, is unchecked because there is no DNA. From germline, CDR1 is MNHNS and CDR2 SASEGT. The CDR3 totals 14 residues.

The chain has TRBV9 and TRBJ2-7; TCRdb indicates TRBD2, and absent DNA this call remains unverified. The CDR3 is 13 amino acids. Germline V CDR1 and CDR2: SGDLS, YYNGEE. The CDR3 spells CASSPYPLGEQYF.

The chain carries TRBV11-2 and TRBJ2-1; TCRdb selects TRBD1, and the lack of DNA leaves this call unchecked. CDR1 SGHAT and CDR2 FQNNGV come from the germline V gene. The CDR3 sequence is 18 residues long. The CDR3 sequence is CASSGRPGALSSYNEQFF.

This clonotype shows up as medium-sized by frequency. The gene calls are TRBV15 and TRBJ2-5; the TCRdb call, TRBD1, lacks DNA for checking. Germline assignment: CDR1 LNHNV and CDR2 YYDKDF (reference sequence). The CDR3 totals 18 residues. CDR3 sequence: CATSRDLGGTKTQETQYF.

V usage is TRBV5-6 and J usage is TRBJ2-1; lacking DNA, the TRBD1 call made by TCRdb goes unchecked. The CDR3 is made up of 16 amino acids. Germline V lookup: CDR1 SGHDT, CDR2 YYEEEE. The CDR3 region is CASSLSTGHYINEQFF.

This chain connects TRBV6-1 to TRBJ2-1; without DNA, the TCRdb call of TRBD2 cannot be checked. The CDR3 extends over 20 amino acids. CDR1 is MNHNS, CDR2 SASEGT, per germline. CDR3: CASSEIRSNLAGAIYNEQFF.

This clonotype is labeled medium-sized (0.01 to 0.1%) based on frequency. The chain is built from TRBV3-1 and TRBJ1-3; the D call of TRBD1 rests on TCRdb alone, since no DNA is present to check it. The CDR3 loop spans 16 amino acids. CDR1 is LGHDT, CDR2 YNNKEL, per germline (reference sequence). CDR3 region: CASSQDWGSPGNTIYF.

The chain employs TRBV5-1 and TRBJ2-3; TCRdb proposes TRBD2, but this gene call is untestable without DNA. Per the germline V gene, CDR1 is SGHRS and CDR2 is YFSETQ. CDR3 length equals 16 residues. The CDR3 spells CASSSRLADITDTQYF. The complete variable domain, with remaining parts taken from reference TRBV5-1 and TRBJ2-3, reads KAGVTQTPRYLIKTRGQQVTLSCSPISGHRSVSWYQQTPGQGLQFLFEYFSETQRNKGNFPGRFSGRQFSNSRSEMNVSTLELGDSALYLCASSSRLADITDTQYFGPGTRLTVL.

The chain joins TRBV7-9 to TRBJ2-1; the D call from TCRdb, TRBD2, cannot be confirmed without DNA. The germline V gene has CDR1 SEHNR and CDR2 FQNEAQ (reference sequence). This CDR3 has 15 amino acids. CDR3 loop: CASSSRLAGGREQFF.

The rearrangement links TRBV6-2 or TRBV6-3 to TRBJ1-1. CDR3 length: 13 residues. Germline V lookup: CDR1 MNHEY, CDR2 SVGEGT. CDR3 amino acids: CASSYRRDTEAFF.